The sequence of this TCR beta chain was determined in a study of T-cell memory formation after mild COVID-19. On the study more broadly: Among the donors, TCR clusters were largely specific to each donor.

TCRdb re-analysed the 5' RACE reads in MiXCR, keeping a single row per CDR3 protein. The table lists some 450,000 distinct CDR3 sequences, roughly 18% of them singletons. Sequencing was done on a sample of PBMCs or a T cell subset sorted from them (not recorded which). The sequence was collected from a man aged 18 to 35 who had mild COVID-19 (a few samples of this study predate the infection). Cell type and time point are not known.

The CDR3 sequence: CASSNRDIPNTDTQYF. The CDR3 region has the DNA TGTGCCAGCAGTAATCGGGACATACCAAACACAGATACGCAGTATTTT. The chain carries TRBV6-6 and TRBJ2-3, with D possibly matching TRBD1 (6 bases). The V gene's germline CDR1 is MNHNY and CDR2 SVGAGI (reference sequence). The CDR3 has 16 residues. Trimming took off 5 bases at V and 2 bases at J, with 17 bases between the two ends.